This TCR beta chain was found in a study of control samples from healthy donors and cancer patients (dated by TCRdb to the early 2020s). In regard to this clone: This receptor's antigen is unknown. Within one base of it there is no much larger clone, and no base qualities were kept.

The CDR3 spans 14 residues, from the cysteine through the phenylalanine. This entry keeps only the CDR3 DNA: 42 bases, framed from base 1. From a lookup of the germline V gene (reference sequence), CDR1 and CDR2 are LGHDT and YNNKEL. The V and J ends are trimmed by 0 bases and 7 bases, leaving 7 bases between them. Library preparation was by the immunoSEQ multiplex PCR assay. The immuneACCESS repertoire file appears here via TCRdb, limited to in-frame rearrangements. These files lack a portion of the clones; in checked studies, under half of the deficit traces to unresolved V genes, and the cause of the others is not known. Recorded for this sample are 150,000 to 160,000 clones; roughly 93% of them occurred a single time. The ten largest clones take up under 2.5% of the sample.

The receptor comes from a man in his forties or fifties in good health. Recombination connected TRBV3-1 (or the pseudogene TRBV3-2) to TRBJ1-6; the D gene cannot be named for sure. The sequencing sample was made of blood. The DNA sequence is TGTGCCAGCAGCCAAGATGTTGGAAATTCACCCCTCCACTTT. It encodes CASSQDVGNSPLHF.